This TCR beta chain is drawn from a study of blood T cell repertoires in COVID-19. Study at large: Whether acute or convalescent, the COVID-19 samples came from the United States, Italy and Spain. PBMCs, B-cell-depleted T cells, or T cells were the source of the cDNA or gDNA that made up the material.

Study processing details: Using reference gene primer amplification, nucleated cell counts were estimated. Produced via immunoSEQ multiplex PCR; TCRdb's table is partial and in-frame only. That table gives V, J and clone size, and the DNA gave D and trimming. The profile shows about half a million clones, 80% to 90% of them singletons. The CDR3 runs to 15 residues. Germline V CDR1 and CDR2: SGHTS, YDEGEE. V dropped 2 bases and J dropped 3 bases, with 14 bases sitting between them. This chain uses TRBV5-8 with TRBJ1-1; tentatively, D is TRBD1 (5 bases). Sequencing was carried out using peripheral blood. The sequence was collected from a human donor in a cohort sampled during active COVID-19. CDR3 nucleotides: TGTGCCAGCAGCTTACCGGGGGGGTTCGACACTGAAGCTTTCTTT. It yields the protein CASSLPGGFDTEAFF.